The next 19 T cell receptor beta chains were all read from a single sample in a study of beta chain features in type 1 diabetes. TCRB transcripts that were expressed got sequenced, as all of the isolated RNA had been reverse transcribed. Clones were read by immunoSEQ multiplex PCR, and TCRdb kept only the in-frame ones, dropping some. The table lists 350,000 to 450,000 clones, about 15% of them singletons. Material: naive CD4+ T cells from blood. All receptors derive from a man aged 25-40 years in good health.

This clone was seen more than once but under ten times. J is TRBJ2-7 and V is TRBV27, with no clear D. This CDR3 region has 15 residues. V shed 6 bases and J shed 4 bases, with 19 bases lying between them. CDR1 is MNHEY, CDR2 SMNVEV, per germline (reference sequence). CDR3 sequence reads: CASSLKPTGDYEQYV. DNA for the CDR3: TGTGCCAGCAGCCTAAAACCTACTGGGGATTACGAGCAGTACGTC.

The rearrangement links TRBV18 to TRBJ2-7, with 9 bases fitting TRBD2. The CDR3 has 14 amino acids. In germline, CDR1 is KGHSH, CDR2 LQKENI. V shed 2 bases and J 6 bases; nucleotides not matched to a gene: 5. The CDR3 sequence: CASSPTSGFGEQYV. The CDR3 DNA follows: TGTGCCAGCTCACCAACTAGCGGGTTCGGCGAGCAGTACGTC.

V is TRBV6-1 and J is TRBJ1-5, with D possibly matching TRBD1 (6 bases). This CDR3 has 16 residues. V lost 3 bases and J lost 7, with 19 bases in between. Germline lookup yields CDR1 MNHNS and CDR2 SASEGT. CDR3 loop: CASSDLVGGARQPQHF. The CDR3, as DNA: TGTGCCAGCAGTGACCTCGTCGGGGGCGCACGGCAGCCCCAGCATTTT.

This clone was counted only a few times. V usage is TRBV7-7 and J usage is TRBJ2-1; no clear D. Trimming left V 1 base short and J 6 bases short, with 10 bases between. In germline, CDR1 is SSHAT, CDR2 FNYEAQ (reference sequence). The CDR3 loop spans 14 amino acids. CDR3 sequence (DNA): TGTGCCAGCAGCTTAGAGGGTTTCGGCAATGAGCAGTTCTTC. This gives the protein CASSLEGFGNEQFF.

The table lists this clone with a few counts. The gene calls are TRBV9 and TRBJ2-5, with 7 bases matching TRBD2. There are 13 residues in the CDR3. The V gene end was trimmed by 0 bases and the J gene end by 9 bases; junction bases not matched to a gene: 5. Looked up from germline, CDR1 is SGDLS and CDR2 is YYNGEE. CDR3 amino acids: CASSVVAAGAQYF. The CDR3 bases are TGTGCCAGCAGCGTAGTAGCGGCGGGGGCCCAGTACTTC.

The chain has TRBV5-1 and TRBJ1-2; TRBD1 might be the D (6 bases). This CDR3 has 14 amino acids. The germline V gene has CDR1 SGHRS and CDR2 YFSETQ. V was cut by 0 bases and J by 4 bases, with 10 bases left in between. CDR3 sequence (DNA): TGCGCCAGCAGCTTGGGGACAGCCAGCTATGGCTACACCTTC. Translating it yields CASSLGTASYGYTF.

The chain recombines TRBV4-3 with TRBJ2-1; weak D call: TRBD2 (5 bases). Germline lookup yields CDR1 LGHNA and CDR2 YSLEER. The ends were cut back, 1 base at V and 6 bases at J, with 13 bases in the middle. This CDR3 is built from 15 residues. CDR3 sequence reads: CASSQVARGSNEQFF. CDR3 sequence (DNA): TGCGCCAGCAGCCAAGTGGCTAGAGGGAGCAATGAGCAGTTCTTC.

The rearrangement links TRBV10-3 to TRBJ2-5; 9 nucleotides align to TRBD2. Germline values: CDR1 ENHRY, CDR2 SYGVKD. CDR3 length: 15 amino acids. V shed 6 bases and J 1 base; nucleotides not matched to a gene: 6. The CDR3 here is CAISALAGPQETQYF. Here the CDR3 DNA reads TGTGCCATCAGCGCGCTAGCGGGGCCCCAAGAGACCCAGTACTTC.

With respect to this clone: Different DNA sequences within this sample yield the same CDR3. The genes are TRBV7-2 and TRBJ2-5, with no clear D. This CDR3 contains 12 residues. Germline V gene data show CDR1 as SGHTA and CDR2 as FQGNSA. Trimming took off 1 base at V and 5 bases at J, with 5 bases between the two ends. CDR3 bases: TGTGCCAGCAGCTTAGTTAGGGAGACCCAGTACTTC. Residues: CASSLVRETQYF.

This clone showed up just a few times. The V gene is TRBV28, the J gene TRBJ1-4; 9 positions agree with TRBD1. Germline V CDR1 and CDR2: MDHEN, SYDVKM. The CDR3 is 15 residues long. J was trimmed by 7 bases and V by 6 bases; bases with no gene match: 9. The CDR3 reads CASSLSGTGTEKLFF. In DNA, the CDR3 is TGTGCCAGCAGCCTCTCCGGGACAGGGACTGAAAAACTGTTTTTT.

This clone was observed a handful of times. The gene calls are TRBV27 and TRBJ2-3; D is ambiguous. Trimming removed 2 bases at V and 7 bases at J, with 10 bases between. Germline values: CDR1 MNHEY, CDR2 SMNVEV (reference sequence). This CDR3 region has 13 residues. The chain's CDR3 is CASSLIYSYTQYF. The CDR3 nucleotides read TGTGCCAGCAGTTTAATTTACTCATATACGCAGTATTTT.

Only a few counts were recorded for this clone. The V gene is TRBV4-1, the J gene TRBJ1-1; TRBD1 might be the D (6 bases). Germline lookup yields CDR1 MGHRA and CDR2 YSYEKL. V was pared by 1 base and J by 4 bases, with 16 bases between. The CDR3 runs to 16 residues. The CDR3 loop is CASSQGQGRSGTEAFF. The CDR3 nucleotides read TGCGCCAGCAGCCAAGGTCAGGGGCGGTCGGGCACTGAAGCTTTCTTT.

The chain recombines TRBV29-1 with TRBJ1-2; D gene uncertain. From germline, CDR1 is SQVTM and CDR2 ANQGSEA. V lost 5 bases, J lost 4 bases, and 14 bases lay in between. The CDR3 is made up of 13 amino acids. The CDR3 here is CSVRSDFSYGYTF. For the CDR3, the DNA is TGCAGCGTTCGTTCTGATTTCAGCTATGGCTACACCTTC.

The chain employs TRBV6-4 and TRBJ1-1, with 9 nucleotides matching TRBD1. The CDR3 consists of 14 residues. The V gene's germline CDR1 is MRHNA and CDR2 SNTAGT. J lost 5 bases, V lost 4 bases, and 5 bases had no gene match. CDR3 nucleotides: TGTGCCAGCAGTGCGGGACAGGGAGAGACTGAAGCTTTCTTT. Translation: CASSAGQGETEAFF.

The V gene is TRBV12-5, the J gene TRBJ2-7; 9 nucleotides agree with TRBD1. CDR1 is LGHNT and CDR2 is FRNRAP in the germline V gene. With V trimmed by 0 bases and J by 3 bases, 6 bases remained unmatched. The CDR3 extends over 16 amino acids. This CDR3 reads CASGLVLGTGNYEQYV. The CDR3 nucleotides read TGTGCTAGTGGTTTGGTACTCGGGACAGGGAACTACGAGCAGTACGTC.

The V call is TRBV9, the J call TRBJ2-3; TRBD2 matches at 7 bases. Trimming at V came to 4 bases and at J to 6 bases, leaving 14 bases not matched to a gene. This CDR3 has 16 amino acids. The germline gives CDR1 SGDLS, CDR2 YYNGEE. CDR3 in DNA: TGTGCCAGCAGCCCCAGGGACTCCATCGGGGGGGATACGCAGTATTTT. This codes for CASSPRDSIGGDTQYF.

The chain carries TRBV7-3 and TRBJ2-1; 8 bases align to TRBD1. Losses at the gene ends were 1 base for V and 4 bases for J; bases not matched to a gene: 12. Germline V gene data show CDR1 as SGHTA and CDR2 as FQGTGA. CDR3 length: 18 amino acids. The CDR3 region is CASSLMPQGQAVYNEQFF. The CDR3, as DNA: TGTGCCAGCAGCTTAATGCCCCAGGGACAGGCGGTTTACAATGAGCAGTTCTTC.

This clone occurred a few times. The CDR3: CASSLGPTYNEQFF. The CDR3 DNA follows: TGTGCCAGCAGTCTGGGACCAACCTACAATGAGCAGTTCTTC. The genes are TRBV27 and TRBJ2-1; tentatively, D is TRBD1 or TRBD2 (5 bases each). Germline CDR1 is MNHEY and CDR2 is SMNVEV (reference sequence). Trimming cost V 5 bases and J 2 bases, with 10 bases left between them. The CDR3 consists of 14 residues.

V gene TRBV14 combines with J gene TRBJ1-5; TRBD1 matches at 8 bases. V lost 4 bases, J lost 0 bases, and 14 bases stayed unmatched. CDR3 length equals 19 residues. CDR1 and CDR2 from the germline V gene are SGHDN and FVKESK. CDR3 nucleotide sequence: TGTGCCAGCAGCCCATGGGGTCCCGGACAGGGCGGTAGCAATCAGCCCCAGCATTTT. It codes for CASSPWGPGQGGSNQPQHF.